The text below deals with one T cell receptor beta chain. Antigen specificity is unknown. This sample also contains other DNA sequences that code for the same CDR3. Primers: 60 Vbeta forward and 13 Jbeta reverse. Sequencing was performed with immunoSEQ multiplex PCR; in TCRdb, only in-frame clones are kept and a portion is missing. The table has over 200,000 clones, 70% to 85% seen once. The data belong to a study of cytomegalovirus exposure and HLA in healthy donors. Looking at the study overall: Around 180 million T cells yielded roughly 120 million unique TCR beta sequences, as an earlier analysis found. Study results and caveats: It was likely that a cluster of highly shared sequence variants was a sequencing artifact.

From germline, CDR1 is LGHNA and CDR2 YNFKEQ. The CDR3 has 15 residues. V lost 1 base and J lost 2, with 11 bases in between. The chain employs TRBV4-2 and TRBJ1-2; D gene uncertain. What was sequenced was PBMCs. This receptor was obtained from a woman aged 60-75 years in good health and CMV-seropositive. CDR3 loop: CASSQVQYSNYGYTF. The CDR3 DNA follows: TGTGCCAGCAGCCAAGTCCAGTACAGCAACTATGGCTACACCTTC.